The entry below gives a single T cell receptor (beta chain) sequence along with its context. This sample is drawn from a study of blood T cell repertoires in COVID-19. Study-level information: The analysed material was cDNA or gDNA that came from T cells, B-cell-depleted T cells, or PBMCs.

In the source study's methods: Quantification of nucleated cells was approximated via reference gene primer amplification. Data came from immunoSEQ multiplex PCR; TCRdb stores just in-frame clones and leaves some out. V, J and clone size are those of that table, while D and trimming were read from the DNA. Of roughly 110,000 clones listed, 89% are singletons. This CDR3 contains 14 residues. Germline-derived CDR1 and CDR2 are SNHLY and FYNNEI. V lost 7 bases and J 4 bases, leaving 14 bases between the germline ends. The sample comprised peripheral blood. The chain recombines TRBV2 with TRBJ2-4; a weak D match, TRBD1 (6 bases). The TCR comes from a middle-aged man with active or convalescent COVID-19. In DNA form, the CDR3 reads TGTGCCAGCAAGGAGGACAGCCAGAAAAACATTCAGTACTTC. Translated: CASKEDSQKNIQYF.